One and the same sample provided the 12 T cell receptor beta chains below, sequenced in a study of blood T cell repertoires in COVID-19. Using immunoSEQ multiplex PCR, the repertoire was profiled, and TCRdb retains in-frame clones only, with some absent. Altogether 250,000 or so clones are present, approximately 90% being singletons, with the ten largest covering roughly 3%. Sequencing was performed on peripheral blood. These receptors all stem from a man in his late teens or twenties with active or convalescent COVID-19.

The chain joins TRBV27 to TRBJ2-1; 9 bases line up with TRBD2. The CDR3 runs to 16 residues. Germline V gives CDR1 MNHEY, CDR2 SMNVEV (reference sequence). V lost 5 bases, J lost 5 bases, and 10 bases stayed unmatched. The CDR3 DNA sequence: TGTGCCAGCAGTCCGGGGAGGCTAGCGGGACACAATGAGCAGTTCTTC. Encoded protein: CASSPGRLAGHNEQFF.

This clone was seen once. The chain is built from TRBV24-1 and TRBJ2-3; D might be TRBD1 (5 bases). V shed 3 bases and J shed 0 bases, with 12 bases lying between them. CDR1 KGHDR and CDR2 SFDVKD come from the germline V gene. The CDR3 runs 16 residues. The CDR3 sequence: CATSDRQGSSTDTQYF. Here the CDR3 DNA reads TGTGCCACCAGTGATCGGCAGGGATCTAGCACAGATACGCAGTATTTT.

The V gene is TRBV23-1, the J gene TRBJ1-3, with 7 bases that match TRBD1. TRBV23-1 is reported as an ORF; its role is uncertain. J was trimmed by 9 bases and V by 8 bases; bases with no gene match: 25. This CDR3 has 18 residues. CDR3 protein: CASVSGTASYLWNGTIYF. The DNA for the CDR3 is TGCGCCAGCGTTTCCGGGACAGCTAGCTATCTCTGGAATGGCACCATATATTTT.

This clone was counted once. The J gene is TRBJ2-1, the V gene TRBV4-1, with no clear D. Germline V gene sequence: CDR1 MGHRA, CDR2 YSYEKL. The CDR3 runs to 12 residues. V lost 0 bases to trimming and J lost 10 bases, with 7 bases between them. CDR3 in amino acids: CASSQDLREQFF. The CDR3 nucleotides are TGCGCCAGCAGCCAAGATTTGCGAGAGCAGTTCTTC.

The CDR3 sequence: CASADRGGRLGAGELFF. The DNA of the CDR3 is TGCGCCAGCGCGGACAGGGGAGGGAGGCTCGGTGCCGGGGAGCTGTTTTTT. The rearrangement uses TRBV5-1 and TRBJ2-2, with 9 bases matching TRBD1. Germline V gives CDR1 SGHRS, CDR2 YFSETQ. V shed 7 bases and J 6 bases; nucleotides not matched to a gene: 16. The CDR3 runs 17 residues.

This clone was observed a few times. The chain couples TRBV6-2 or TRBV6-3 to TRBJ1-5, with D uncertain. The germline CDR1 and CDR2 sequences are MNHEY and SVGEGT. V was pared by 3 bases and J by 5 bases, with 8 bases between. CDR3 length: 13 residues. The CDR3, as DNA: TGTGCCAGCAGTTATATCGGGGATCAGCCCCAGCATTTT. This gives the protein CASSYIGDQPQHF.

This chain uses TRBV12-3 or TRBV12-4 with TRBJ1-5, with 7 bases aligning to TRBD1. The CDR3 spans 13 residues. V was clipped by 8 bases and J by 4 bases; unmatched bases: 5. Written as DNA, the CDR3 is TGTGCCAGCGCTGGACAGGCTAATCAGCCCCAGCATTTT. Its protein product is CASAGQANQPQHF.

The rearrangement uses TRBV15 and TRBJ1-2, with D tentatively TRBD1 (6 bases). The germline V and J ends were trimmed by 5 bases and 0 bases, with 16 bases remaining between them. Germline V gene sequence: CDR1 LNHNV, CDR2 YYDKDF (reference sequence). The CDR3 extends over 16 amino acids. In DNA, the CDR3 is TGTGCCACCAGCTTGGGCGGGGAGGGGGCTAACTATGGCTACACCTTC. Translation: CATSLGGEGANYGYTF.

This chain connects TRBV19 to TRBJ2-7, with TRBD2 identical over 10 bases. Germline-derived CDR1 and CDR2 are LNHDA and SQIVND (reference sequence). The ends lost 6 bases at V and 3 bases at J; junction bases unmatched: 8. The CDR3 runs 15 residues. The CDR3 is CASSLVASGSYEQYF. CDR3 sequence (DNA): TGTGCCAGTAGCTTGGTGGCTAGCGGGAGCTACGAGCAGTACTTC.

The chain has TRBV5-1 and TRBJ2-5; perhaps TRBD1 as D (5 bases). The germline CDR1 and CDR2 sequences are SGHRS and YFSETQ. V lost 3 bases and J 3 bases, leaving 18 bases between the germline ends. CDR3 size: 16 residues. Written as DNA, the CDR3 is TGCGCCAGCAGCTCCGGGTTGGGGCCGGCTGAAGAGACCCAGTACTTC. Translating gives CASSSGLGPAEETQYF.

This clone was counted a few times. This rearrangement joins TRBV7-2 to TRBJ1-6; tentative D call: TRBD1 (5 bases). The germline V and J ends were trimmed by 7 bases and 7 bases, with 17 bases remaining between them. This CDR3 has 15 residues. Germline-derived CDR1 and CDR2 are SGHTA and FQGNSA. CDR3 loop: CASNNPGRRNSPLHF. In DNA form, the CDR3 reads TGTGCCAGCAACAACCCAGGGAGGAGGAATTCACCCCTCCACTTT.

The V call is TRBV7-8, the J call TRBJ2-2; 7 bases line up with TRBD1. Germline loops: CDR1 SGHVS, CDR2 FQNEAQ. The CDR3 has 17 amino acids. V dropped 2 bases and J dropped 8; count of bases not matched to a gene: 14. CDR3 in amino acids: CASSLPSDRDKIGELFF. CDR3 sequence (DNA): TGTGCCAGCAGCTTACCCAGCGACAGGGATAAGATAGGGGAGCTGTTTTTT. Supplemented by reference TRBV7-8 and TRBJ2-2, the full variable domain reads GAGVSQSPRYKVAKRGQDVALRCDPISGHVSLFWYQQALGQGPEFLTYFQNEAQLDKSGLPSDRFFAERPEGSVSTLKIQRTQQEDSAVYLCASSLPSDRDKIGELFFGEGSRLTVL.